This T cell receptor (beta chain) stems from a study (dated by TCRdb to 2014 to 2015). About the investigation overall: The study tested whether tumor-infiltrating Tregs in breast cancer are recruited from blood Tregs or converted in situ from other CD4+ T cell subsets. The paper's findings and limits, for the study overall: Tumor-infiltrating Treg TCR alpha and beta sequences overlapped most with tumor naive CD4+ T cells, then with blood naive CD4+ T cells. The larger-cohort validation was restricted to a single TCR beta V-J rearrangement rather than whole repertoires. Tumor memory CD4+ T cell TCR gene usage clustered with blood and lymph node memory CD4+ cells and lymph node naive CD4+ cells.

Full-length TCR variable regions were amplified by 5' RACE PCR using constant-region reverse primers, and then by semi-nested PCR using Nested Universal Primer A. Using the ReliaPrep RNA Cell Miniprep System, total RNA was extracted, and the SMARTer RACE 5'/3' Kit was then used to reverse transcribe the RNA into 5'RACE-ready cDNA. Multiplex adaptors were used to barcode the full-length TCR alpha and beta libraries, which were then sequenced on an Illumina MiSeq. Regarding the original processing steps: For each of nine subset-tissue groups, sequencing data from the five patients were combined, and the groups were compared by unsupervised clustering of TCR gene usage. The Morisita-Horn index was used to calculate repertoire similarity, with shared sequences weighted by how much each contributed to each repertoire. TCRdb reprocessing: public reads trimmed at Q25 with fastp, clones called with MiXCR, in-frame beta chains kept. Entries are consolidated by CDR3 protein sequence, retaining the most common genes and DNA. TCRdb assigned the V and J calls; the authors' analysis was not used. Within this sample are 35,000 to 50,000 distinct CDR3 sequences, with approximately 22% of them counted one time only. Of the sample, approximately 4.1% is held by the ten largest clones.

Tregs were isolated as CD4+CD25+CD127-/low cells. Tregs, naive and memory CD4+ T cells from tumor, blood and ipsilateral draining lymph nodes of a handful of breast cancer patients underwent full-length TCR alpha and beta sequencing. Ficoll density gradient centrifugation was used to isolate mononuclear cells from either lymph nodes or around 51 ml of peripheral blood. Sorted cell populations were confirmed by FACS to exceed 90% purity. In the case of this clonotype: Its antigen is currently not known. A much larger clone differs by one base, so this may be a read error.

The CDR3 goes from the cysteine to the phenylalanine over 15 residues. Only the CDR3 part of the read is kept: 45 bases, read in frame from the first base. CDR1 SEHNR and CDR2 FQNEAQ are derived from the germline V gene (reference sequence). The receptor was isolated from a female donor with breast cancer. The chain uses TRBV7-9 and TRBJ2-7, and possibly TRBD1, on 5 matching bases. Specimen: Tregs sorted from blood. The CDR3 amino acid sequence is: CASTPRTTGSSEQYF. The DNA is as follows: TGTGCCAGCACCCCGAGGACAACCGGTTCCTCCGAGCAGTACTTC.